This entry features one T cell receptor beta chain sequence. Sequencing was performed with immunoSEQ multiplex PCR; in TCRdb, only in-frame clones are kept and a portion is missing. The table shows tens of thousands of clones, with over 90% occurring only once. The V and J ends lost 3 bases and 6 bases, in that order; junction bases with no gene match: 6. The CDR3 covers 15 residues. The V gene's germline CDR1 is LNHDA and CDR2 SQIVND (reference sequence). This sample is drawn from a study of blood T cell repertoires in COVID-19. The V call is TRBV19, the J call TRBJ1-5; 9 positions agree with TRBD1. The specimen sequenced was peripheral blood. This receptor was obtained from a male donor with active COVID-19. CDR3 amino acids: CASSIGQGSSQPQHF. DNA for the CDR3: TGTGCCAGTAGTATTGGACAGGGGTCGAGTCAGCCCCAGCATTTT.